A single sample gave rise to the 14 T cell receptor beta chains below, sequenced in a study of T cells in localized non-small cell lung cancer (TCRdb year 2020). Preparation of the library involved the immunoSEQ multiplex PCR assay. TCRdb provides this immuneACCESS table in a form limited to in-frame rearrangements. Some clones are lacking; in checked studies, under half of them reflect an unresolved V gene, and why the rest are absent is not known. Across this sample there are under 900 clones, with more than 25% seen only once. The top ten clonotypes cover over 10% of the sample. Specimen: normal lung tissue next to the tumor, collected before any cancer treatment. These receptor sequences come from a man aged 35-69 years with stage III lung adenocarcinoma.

The CDR3 here is CAISEKGQGSEQYF. CDR3 in DNA: TGTGCCATCAGTGAGAAAGGACAGGGATCCGAGCAGTACTTC. The chain couples TRBV10-3 to TRBJ2-7, with 8 positions matching TRBD1. CDR1 is ENHRY, CDR2 SYGVKD, per germline. Trimming took 2 bases from V and 6 from J; bases not matched to a gene: 6. This CDR3 contains 14 residues.

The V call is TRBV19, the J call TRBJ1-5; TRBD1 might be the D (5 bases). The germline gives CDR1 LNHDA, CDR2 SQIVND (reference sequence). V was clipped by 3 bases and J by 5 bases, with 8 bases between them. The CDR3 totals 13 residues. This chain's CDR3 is CASSMAGYQPQHF. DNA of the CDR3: TGTGCCAGTAGTATGGCAGGGTATCAGCCCCAGCATTTT.

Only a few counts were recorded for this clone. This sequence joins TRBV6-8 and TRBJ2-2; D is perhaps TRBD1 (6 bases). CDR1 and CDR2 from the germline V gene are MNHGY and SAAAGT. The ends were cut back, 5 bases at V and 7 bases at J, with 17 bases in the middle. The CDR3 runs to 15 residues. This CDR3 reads CASSHFDRRDGELFF. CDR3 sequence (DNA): TGTGCCAGCAGTCACTTCGACAGGCGCGACGGGGAGCTGTTTTTT.

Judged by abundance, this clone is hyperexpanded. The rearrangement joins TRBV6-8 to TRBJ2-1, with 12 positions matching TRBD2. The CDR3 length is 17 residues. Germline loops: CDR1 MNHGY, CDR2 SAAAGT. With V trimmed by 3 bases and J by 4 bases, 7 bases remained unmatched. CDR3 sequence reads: CASSYLAGGPLYNEQFF. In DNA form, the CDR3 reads TGTGCCAGCAGTTATCTAGCGGGAGGGCCCTTATACAATGAGCAGTTCTTC.

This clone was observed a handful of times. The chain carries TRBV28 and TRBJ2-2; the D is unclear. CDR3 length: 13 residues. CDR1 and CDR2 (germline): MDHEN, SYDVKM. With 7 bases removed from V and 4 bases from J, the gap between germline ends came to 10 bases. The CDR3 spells CASTLSGTGELFF. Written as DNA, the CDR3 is TGTGCCAGCACCCTATCGGGCACCGGGGAGCTGTTTTTT. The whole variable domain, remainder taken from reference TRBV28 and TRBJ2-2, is DVKVTQSSRYLVKRTGEKVFLECVQDMDHENMFWYRQDPGLGLRLIYFSYDVKMKEKGDIPEGYSVSREKKERFSLILESASTNQTSMYLCASTLSGTGELFFGEGSRLTVL.

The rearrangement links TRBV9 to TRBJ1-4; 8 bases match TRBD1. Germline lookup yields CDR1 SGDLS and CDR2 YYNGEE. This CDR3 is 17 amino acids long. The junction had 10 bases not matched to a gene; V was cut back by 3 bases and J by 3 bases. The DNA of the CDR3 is TGTGCCAGCAGCGCCGTAGGACAGGGAAGGTCTAATGAAAAACTGTTTTTT. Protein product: CASSAVGQGRSNEKLFF.

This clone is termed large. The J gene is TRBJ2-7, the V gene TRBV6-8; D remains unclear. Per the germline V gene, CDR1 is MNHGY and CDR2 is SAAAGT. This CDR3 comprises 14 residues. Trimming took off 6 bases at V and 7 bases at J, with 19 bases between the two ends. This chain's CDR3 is CASSPLGRNGEQYF. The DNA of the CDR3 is TGTGCCAGCAGCCCTCTGGGCAGGAATGGAGAGCAGTACTTC.

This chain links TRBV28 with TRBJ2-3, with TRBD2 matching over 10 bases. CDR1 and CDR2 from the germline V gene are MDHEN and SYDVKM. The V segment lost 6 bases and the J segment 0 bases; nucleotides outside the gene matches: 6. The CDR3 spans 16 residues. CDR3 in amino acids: CASRNILAGSTDTQYF. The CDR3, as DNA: TGTGCCAGCAGGAACATACTAGCGGGAAGCACAGATACGCAGTATTTT.

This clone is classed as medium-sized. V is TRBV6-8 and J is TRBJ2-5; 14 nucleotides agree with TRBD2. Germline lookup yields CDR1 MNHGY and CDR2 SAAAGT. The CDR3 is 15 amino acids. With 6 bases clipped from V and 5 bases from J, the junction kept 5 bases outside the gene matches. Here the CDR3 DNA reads TGTGCCAGCAGACTCGGGACTAGCGGGAGCGAGACCCAGTACTTC. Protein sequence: CASRLGTSGSETQYF.

The CDR3: CGSSRGAQETQYF. CDR3 nucleotide sequence: TGTGGATCGAGCCGGGGGGCGCAAGAGACCCAGTACTTC. The V call is TRBV28, the J call TRBJ2-5; possibly TRBD2 for D (7 bases). This CDR3 is 13 amino acids long. Germline assignment: CDR1 MDHEN and CDR2 SYDVKM.

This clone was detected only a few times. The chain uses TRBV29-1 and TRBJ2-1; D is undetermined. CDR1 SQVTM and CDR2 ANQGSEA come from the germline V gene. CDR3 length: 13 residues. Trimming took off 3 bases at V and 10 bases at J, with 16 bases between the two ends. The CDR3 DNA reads TGCAGCGTTGAGATCTTTGGCCGCTTAGAGCAGTTCTTC. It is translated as CSVEIFGRLEQFF.

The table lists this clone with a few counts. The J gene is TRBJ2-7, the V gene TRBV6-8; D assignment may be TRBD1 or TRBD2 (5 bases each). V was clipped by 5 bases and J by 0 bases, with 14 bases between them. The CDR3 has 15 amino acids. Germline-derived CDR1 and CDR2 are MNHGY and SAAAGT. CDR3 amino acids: CASSLDPGPSYEQYF. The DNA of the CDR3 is TGTGCCAGCAGTCTCGATCCGGGACCCTCCTACGAGCAGTACTTC.

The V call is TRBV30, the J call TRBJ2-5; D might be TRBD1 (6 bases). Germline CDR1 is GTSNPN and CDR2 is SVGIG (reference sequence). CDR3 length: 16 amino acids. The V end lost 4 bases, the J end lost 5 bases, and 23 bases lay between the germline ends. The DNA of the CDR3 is TGTGCCTGGAATATCCGGACAGCTAGGACCGGGGAGACCCAGTACTTC. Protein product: CAWNIRTARTGETQYF.

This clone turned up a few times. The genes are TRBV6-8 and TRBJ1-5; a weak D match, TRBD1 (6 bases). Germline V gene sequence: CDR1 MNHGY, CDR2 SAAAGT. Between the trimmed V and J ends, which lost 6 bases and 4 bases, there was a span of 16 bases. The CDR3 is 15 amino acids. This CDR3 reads CASSLGTMPNQPQHF. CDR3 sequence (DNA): TGTGCCAGCAGCCTCGGGACAATGCCTAATCAGCCCCAGCATTTT.